One sample yielded the 19 T cell receptor beta chains listed below, sequenced in a study of blood T cells in healthy people across ages. A second roughly 6 to 11 cycle PCR used barcoded and J-beta primers. TCRdb reanalysed the 5' RACE reads using MiXCR and keeps one entry per CDR3 protein. This table has about 1.7 million distinct CDR3 sequences, 28% appearing once. Sequenced material: blood. These receptors were taken from a woman younger than 45 in good health.

This CDR3 reads CASSLWTSSTDTQYF. The CDR3 DNA sequence: TGTGCCAGCAGTTTATGGACATCTAGCACAGATACGCAGTATTTT. This rearrangement joins TRBV27 to TRBJ2-3; D possibly corresponds to TRBD1 (5 bases). The CDR3 contains 15 residues. Trimming cost V 1 base and J 0 bases, with 8 bases left between them. Germline V lookup: CDR1 MNHEY, CDR2 SMNVEV (reference sequence).

This clonotype appeared a single time. The rearrangement uses TRBV3-1 and TRBJ1-1; D may be TRBD1 (6 bases). V dropped 0 bases and J dropped 4 bases, with 9 bases sitting between them. The CDR3 extends over 14 amino acids. CDR1 is LGHDT and CDR2 is YNNKEL in the germline V gene (reference sequence). The CDR3 protein is CASSQDGGPTEAFF. CDR3 coding DNA: TGTGCCAGCAGCCAAGATGGGGGGCCCACTGAAGCTTTCTTT. Full variable domain (missing parts from reference TRBV3-1 and TRBJ1-1): DTAVSQTPKYLVTQMGNDKSIKCEQNLGHDTMYWYKQDSKKFLKIMFSYNNKELIINETVPNRFSPKSPDKAHLNLHINSLELGDSAVYFCASSQDGGPTEAFFGQGTRLTVV.

This chain uses TRBV7-2 with TRBJ1-4, with unresolved D. This CDR3 is built from 15 residues. In germline, CDR1 is SGHTA, CDR2 FQGNSA. V dropped 5 bases and J dropped 1 base, with 11 bases sitting between them. CDR3 sequence (DNA): TGTGCCAGCAGCCGACGACAATTAACTAATGAAAAACTGTTTTTT. This gives the protein CASSRRQLTNEKLFF.

This clonotype has only a few counts. A much larger clone is a single base away; this may be a read error. This rearrangement joins TRBV25-1 to TRBJ1-4; TRBD1 is a possible D gene (6 bases). The CDR3 totals 12 residues. V was pared by 5 bases and J by 11 bases, with 12 bases between. CDR1 is MGHDK, CDR2 SYGVNS, per germline. The CDR3 nucleotides read TGTGCCAGCAGTAAAACAGGGAGGAAACTGTTTTTT. Protein: CASSKTGRKLFF.

CDR3 DNA: TGCGCCAGCACACTAGCGGACTCTGGGGCCAACGTCCTGACTTTC. It translates to CASTLADSGANVLTF. The chain has TRBV5-1 and TRBJ2-6; TRBD2 matches 8 bases. This CDR3 contains 15 residues. The germline gives CDR1 SGHRS, CDR2 YFSETQ. Germline trimming cut 6 bases from V and 0 bases from J; bases unmatched to any gene: 2.

This clonotype was recorded many times. The rearrangement joins TRBV7-2 to TRBJ2-1; 9 nucleotides align to TRBD2. Germline CDR1 reads SGHTA; CDR2 reads FQGNSA. The CDR3 has 16 amino acids. Trimming cost V 4 bases and J 3 bases; bases outside gene matches: 7. The CDR3 sequence: CASSYRAGGSYNEQFF. The CDR3 region has the DNA TGTGCCAGCAGCTATCGGGCGGGGGGGAGCTACAATGAGCAGTTCTTC. The full variable domain, completed using reference TRBV7-2 and TRBJ2-1, is GAGVSQSPSNKVTEKGKDVELRCDPISGHTALYWYRQSLGQGLEFLIYFQGNSAPDKSGLPSDRFSAERTGGSVSTLTIQRTQQEDSAVYLCASSYRAGGSYNEQFFGPGTRLTVL.

This clonotype was recorded at least ten times. V is TRBV20-1 and J is TRBJ2-5; D is possibly TRBD1 or TRBD2 (5 bases each). CDR3 size: 15 residues. Germline assignment: CDR1 DFQATT and CDR2 SNEGSKA (reference sequence). V was pared by 3 bases and J by 2 bases, with 16 bases between. The DNA of the CDR3 is TGCAGTGCTAGTCGAACGGGACGTCTACAAGAGACCCAGTACTTC. It encodes CSASRTGRLQETQYF.

The chain has TRBV6-2 or TRBV6-3 and TRBJ2-7; TRBD1 aligns across 7 bases. The V segment lost 2 bases and the J segment 7 bases; nucleotides outside the gene matches: 8. The CDR3 has 14 residues. CDR1 MNHEY and CDR2 SVGEGT come from the germline V gene. In DNA, the CDR3 is TGTGCCAGCAGTTACGCTGTGACAGGGTTTGAGCAGTACTTC. Its translation is CASSYAVTGFEQYF.

The rearrangement links TRBV7-3 to TRBJ2-1, with a tentative D call TRBD2 (5 bases). Trimming took off 5 bases at V and 9 bases at J, with 20 bases between the two ends. There are 15 residues in the CDR3. Germline V gene lookup returns CDR1 SGHTA and CDR2 FQGTGA. The CDR3 DNA sequence: TGTGCCAGCAGCCGCTCCCGGGAAAGCCGTGGTGAGCAGTTCTTC. Its protein product is CASSRSRESRGEQFF.

The CDR3 DNA is TGTGCCAGCTCTACCCGTAGCGGGAGGGCCGATGAGCAGTTCTTC. This codes for CASSTRSGRADEQFF. This rearrangement joins TRBV18 to TRBJ2-1; 11 nucleotides align to TRBD2. Germline V gene data show CDR1 as KGHSH and CDR2 as LQKENI. The V gene end was trimmed by 6 bases and the J gene end by 8 bases; junction bases not matched to a gene: 9. CDR3 length: 15 residues.

This clonotype showed up just a few times. CDR3 in amino acids: CSVDGGAGQETQYF. In DNA, the CDR3 is TGCAGCGTTGATGGGGGCGCAGGACAAGAGACCCAGTACTTC. V is TRBV29-1 and J is TRBJ2-5; TRBD1 is a possible D gene (6 bases). With 3 bases removed from V and 2 bases from J, the gap between germline ends came to 13 bases. From germline, CDR1 is SQVTM and CDR2 ANQGSEA. The CDR3 covers 14 residues. Together with reference TRBV29-1 and TRBJ2-5, the CDR3 gives the full variable domain: SAVISQKPSRDICQRGTSLTIQCQVDSQVTMMFWYRQQPGQSLTLIATANQGSEATYESGFVIDKFPISRPNLTFSTLTVSNMSPEDSSIYLCSVDGGAGQETQYFGPGTRLLVL.

This clonotype appeared a few times. The genes are TRBV24-1 and TRBJ2-1, with D perhaps TRBD2 (5 bases). Germline V CDR1 and CDR2: KGHDR, SFDVKD. This CDR3 region has 16 residues. V was pared by 3 bases and J by 8 bases, with 19 bases between. CDR3 sequence: CATSDADIRGMDEQFF. The CDR3 bases are TGTGCCACCAGTGATGCCGACATTCGGGGAATGGATGAGCAGTTCTTC.

This clonotype was detected many times. This sequence joins TRBV7-6 and TRBJ2-7; TRBD2 matches 7 bases. Trimming took 5 bases from V and 6 from J; bases not matched to a gene: 10. The CDR3 sequence is 14 residues long. Germline lookup yields CDR1 SGHVS and CDR2 FNYEAQ. The DNA of the CDR3 is TGTGCCAGCAGCGAAGCGGGGACCCCCCCCGAGCAGTACTTC. Its protein product is CASSEAGTPPEQYF.

This clonotype was recorded a few times. The junction shows a germline mismatch at one end, possibly a read error. This chain links TRBV29-1 with TRBJ1-2; possible D gene TRBD1, 5 bases. CDR3 length: 12 amino acids. Germline CDR1 reads SQVTM; CDR2 reads ANQGSEA. The CDR3 sequence: CSAKQDGYGHTF. As DNA, the CDR3 is TGCAGCGCCAAACAGGACGGCTATGGCCACACCTTC.

This clonotype was found many times. V is TRBV5-1 and J is TRBJ2-6; D may be TRBD1 or TRBD2 (5 bases each). This CDR3 has 15 amino acids. Germline lookup yields CDR1 SGHRS and CDR2 YFSETQ. The germline V and J ends were trimmed by 8 bases and 2 bases, with 14 bases remaining between them. For the CDR3, the DNA is TGCGCCAGTGGGGACGCGGCGCCTGGGGCCAACGTCCTGACTTTC. It is translated as CASGDAAPGANVLTF.

In this sample, this clonotype turned up once. This chain links TRBV10-3 with TRBJ2-5; D is perhaps TRBD1 or TRBD2 (7 bases each). This CDR3 comprises 13 residues. Trimming shortened V by 6 bases and J by 11 bases, and 19 bases separated the two germline ends. Germline V gives CDR1 ENHRY, CDR2 SYGVKD. The CDR3 nucleotides are TGTGCCATCAGGCAGGGGGGGGGCAATGAGCAGTACTTC. This translates into CAIRQGGGNEQYF.

J is TRBJ2-3 and V is TRBV20-1; 8 bases map to TRBD2. Germline loops: CDR1 DFQATT, CDR2 SNEGSKA (reference sequence). CDR3 size: 16 residues. J was trimmed by 2 bases and V by 6 bases; bases with no gene match: 13. CDR3 protein: CSAGGLAGGNTDTQYF. The CDR3 DNA follows: TGCAGTGCCGGGGGGTTGGCGGGGGGAAACACAGATACGCAGTATTTT.

This clonotype turned up a few times. The chain joins TRBV25-1 to TRBJ2-3, with TRBD2 matching over 10 bases. This CDR3 spans 15 amino acids. The ends lost 3 bases at V and 4 bases at J; junction bases unmatched: 4. Germline assignment: CDR1 MGHDK and CDR2 SYGVNS. CDR3 sequence: CASSDPLAGADTQYF. CDR3 nucleotide sequence: TGTGCCAGCAGTGACCCCCTAGCGGGAGCAGATACGCAGTATTTT.

The chain combines TRBV28 with TRBJ1-1; D is unresolved. Germline lookup yields CDR1 MDHEN and CDR2 SYDVKM. This CDR3 region has 13 residues. Trimming shortened V by 5 bases and J by 7 bases, and 14 bases separated the two germline ends. The CDR3 sequence is CASSLHGLFEAFF. CDR3 nucleotides: TGTGCCAGCAGTCTACACGGACTCTTTGAAGCTTTCTTT.